This T cell receptor beta chain was sequenced in a study of T cell responses to AZD1222 COVID-19 vaccine. Trimming took off 3 bases at V and 2 bases at J, with 16 bases between the two ends. The CDR3 is made up of 17 amino acids. Germline values: CDR1 LNHDA, CDR2 SQIVND (reference sequence). The method was immunoSEQ multiplex PCR; TCRdb's version includes in-frame clones alone and lacks a portion of them. The sample contains 90,000 or so clones, roughly 90% of which appear only once. Only one count was recorded for this clone. The receptor's source is an adult who received the AZD1222 COVID-19 vaccine. The source material was peripheral blood, sampled 28 days after the second AZD1222 dose. The chain combines TRBV19 with TRBJ1-4, with D perhaps TRBD1 (5 bases). Here the CDR3 DNA reads TGTGCCAGTAGTATGATAGGGGTTGTGTCTACTAATGAAAAACTGTTTTTT. Its protein product is CASSMIGVVSTNEKLFF. Full variable domain (outside the CDR3, taken from reference TRBV19 and TRBJ1-4): DGGITQSPKYLFRKEGQNVTLSCEQNLNHDAMYWYRQDPGQGLRLIYYSQIVNDFQKGDIAEGYSVSREKKESFPLTVTSAQKNPTAFYLCASSMIGVVSTNEKLFFGSGTQLSVL.